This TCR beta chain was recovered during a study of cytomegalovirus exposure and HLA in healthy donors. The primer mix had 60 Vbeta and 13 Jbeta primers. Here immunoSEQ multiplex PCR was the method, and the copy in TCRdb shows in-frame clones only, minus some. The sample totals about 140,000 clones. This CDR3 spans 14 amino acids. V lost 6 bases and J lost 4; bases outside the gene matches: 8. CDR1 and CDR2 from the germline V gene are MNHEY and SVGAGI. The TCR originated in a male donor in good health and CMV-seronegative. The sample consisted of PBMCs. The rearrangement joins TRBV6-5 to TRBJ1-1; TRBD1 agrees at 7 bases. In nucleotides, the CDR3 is TGTGCCAGCAGAACCGAGGGGGCGGGCACTGAAGCTTTCTTT. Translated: CASRTEGAGTEAFF.